The clone carrying this TCR beta chain appeared a single time. The CDR3 contains 14 residues. Trimming removed 2 bases from V and 3 bases from J, with 11 bases in between. Germline CDR1 is ENHRY and CDR2 is SYGVKD. These data are taken from a study of shared clonotypes between healthy human individuals. The overall study: A donor's plate count was three for CD4 naive and three for CD4 memory; CD8 naive had two and CD8 memory one.

Original analysis: ImmunoSEQ yielded junction-only sequences lacking quality scores, so filtering differed. Using immunoSEQ multiplex PCR, the repertoire was profiled, and TCRdb retains in-frame clones only, with some absent. V and J calls and clone size are as listed in that table; D and trimming were resolved from the DNA. The sample lists some 2.3 million clones, approximately 95% occurring once. The rearrangement links TRBV10-3 to TRBJ2-7, with unresolved D. The clonotype comes from a man aged 18 to 30 in good health. Some clones in this sample may be carry-over from other donors' samples. Specimen: naive CD4+ T cells from PBMCs. Documented subset: CD45RA+ positively selected. The CDR3 DNA reads TGTGCCATCAGTGAGCCCGACGTGAGCTACGAGCAGTACTTC. Translating gives CAISEPDVSYEQYF.